A selection of T cell receptor beta chains follows, all from one sample in a study of T cell changes during pregnancy in multiple sclerosis. Sequencing used immunoSEQ multiplex PCR; TCRdb keeps in-frame clones, though not all of them. Of fewer than 95,000 clones in the sample, 94% were seen once. The sample in question was peripheral blood, obtained in the third trimester of pregnancy. All receptors come from a female donor with multiple sclerosis, enrolled in a pregnancy study. Each CDR3 is given with its conserved first and last residue. A D gene is named only where the DNA matches it firmly. Clone size appears in some rows only: once, few, many, or a class for an expanded clone.

NA,TRBV21-1,TRBJ2-7,NA,20,CASSKPISIKRGKNSYEQYF,TGTGCCAGCAGCAAACCTATATCAATTAAGCGGGGGAAAAACTCCTACGAGCAGTACTTC
NA,TRBV6-5,TRBJ2-1,TRBD2,15,CASRGAGGGYNEQFF,TGTGCCAGCAGGGGAGCGGGAGGTGGGTACAATGAGCAGTTCTTC
NA,TRBV19,TRBJ2-5,NA,14,CASSIVHSQETQYF,TGTGCCAGTAGTATAGTCCACAGCCAAGAGACCCAGTACTTC
NA,TRBV6-1,TRBJ1-5,NA,14,CASSERVGNQPQHF,TGTGCCAGCAGTGAACGGGTGGGCAATCAGCCCCAGCATTTT
NA,TRBV11-2,TRBJ2-1,NA,14,CASSPTGGGNEQFF,TGTGCCAGCAGCCCGACGGGGGGCGGGAATGAGCAGTTCTTC
NA,TRBV4-1,TRBJ2-2,TRBD1,15,CASSLLGQGTGELFF,TGCGCCAGCAGCCTCCTGGGACAGGGAACCGGGGAGCTGTTTTTT
NA,TRBV2,TRBJ2-7,TRBD2,15,CASSEVAGVSYEQYF,TGTGCCAGCAGTGAGGTAGCGGGAGTTTCCTACGAGCAGTACTTC
NA,TRBV5-6,TRBJ1-1,TRBD1,17,CASSLLDRVRGNTEAFF,TGTGCCAGCAGCTTGTTGGACAGGGTCCGGGGGAACACTGAAGCTTTCTTT
NA,TRBV7-2,TRBJ1-1,NA,13,CASSFGGGGEAFF,TGTGCCAGCAGTTTCGGGGGGGGAGGTGAAGCTTTCTTT
NA,TRBV15,TRBJ2-7,NA,12,CATSSTTHEQYF,TGTGCCACCAGCTCGACTACCCACGAGCAGTACTTC
NA,TRBV19,TRBJ2-6,NA,17,CASSKTRQASGANVLTF,TGTGCCAGTAGTAAAACCCGACAGGCGTCTGGGGCCAACGTCCTGACTTTC
NA,TRBV18,TRBJ2-3,NA,14,CASSPPAAPDTQYF,TGTGCCAGCTCACCACCAGCTGCACCAGATACGCAGTATTTT
NA,TRBV15,TRBJ1-1,NA,18,CATSRGSKARGAVTEAFF,TGTGCCACCAGCAGAGGGTCTAAGGCCAGGGGTGCGGTCACTGAAGCTTTCTTT
NA,TRBV6-5,TRBJ2-2,NA,15,CASSYSRPDTGELFF,TGTGCCAGCAGTTACTCGAGGCCGGACACCGGGGAGCTGTTTTTT
NA,TRBV7-9,TRBJ2-7,TRBD2,17,CASSLGTSGRTSYEQYF,TGTGCCAGCAGCTTAGGAACTAGCGGGAGGACCTCCTACGAGCAGTACTTC
NA,TRBV5-8,TRBJ1-2,NA,14,CASSPGQGPYGYTF,TGTGCCAGCAGCCCCGGGCAGGGCCCCTATGGCTACACCTTC
NA,TRBV7-2,TRBJ2-1,NA,14,CASSSGSGSNEQFF,TGTGCCAGCAGCTCCGGGAGTGGGAGCAATGAGCAGTTCTTC
NA,TRBV27,TRBJ1-2,TRBD1,18,CASSLSSPRTGGYYGYTF,TGTGCCAGCAGTTTATCCTCCCCAAGGACAGGGGGGTACTATGGCTACACCTTC
NA,TRBV19,TRBJ2-1,TRBD2,19,CASSNRRSSGSSSYNEQFF,TGTGCCAGTAGTAACAGACGATCTAGCGGGAGTTCCTCCTACAATGAGCAGTTCTTC
NA,TRBV11-1,TRBJ1-2,TRBD1,12,CASSTDRVGYTF,TGTGCCAGCAGCACGGACAGGGTCGGCTACACCTTC
NA,TRBV6-1,TRBJ1-5,NA,13,CACETVSNQPQHF,TGTGCCTGTGAGACTGTTAGCAATCAGCCCCAGCATTTT
NA,TRBV14,TRBJ1-2,NA,14,CASSEHLREDGYTF,TGTGCCAGCAGTGAACATCTCAGGGAAGATGGCTACACCTTC
NA,TRBV5-4,TRBJ1-4,NA,13,CASSMGSREKLFF,TGTGCCAGCAGCATGGGTTCGAGGGAAAAACTGTTTTTT
NA,TRBV28,TRBJ2-3,NA,16,CASSLWYSGATDTQYF,TGTGCCAGCAGTTTATGGTACAGTGGGGCGACAGATACGCAGTATTTT
NA,TRBV7-9,TRBJ2-7,NA,17,CASSLPAAGRLGYEQYF,TGTGCCAGCAGCTTACCCGCGGCCGGGAGATTGGGCTACGAGCAGTACTTC
NA,TRBV25-1,TRBJ1-1,TRBD1,16,CASSEWGGTGNTEAFF,TGTGCCAGCAGTGAATGGGGCGGGACAGGGAACACTGAAGCTTTCTTT
NA,TRBV28,TRBJ1-1,TRBD1,14,CASIPGGKNTEAFF,TGTGCCAGCATACCAGGGGGCAAGAACACTGAAGCTTTCTTT
NA,TRBV27,TRBJ1-1,NA,14,CASRAGGRNTEAFF,TGTGCCAGCAGGGCGGGAGGGAGGAACACTGAAGCTTTCTTT
once,TRBV6-5,TRBJ2-2,NA,15,CASSYLRMNTGELFF,TGTGCCAGCAGTTACCTCAGGATGAACACCGGGGAGCTGTTTTTT
NA,TRBV6-5,TRBJ2-5,NA,15,CASSYSTGRGETQYF,TGTGCCAGCAGTTACTCAACAGGTAGAGGAGAGACCCAGTACTTC
NA,TRBV5-1,TRBJ2-3,TRBD1,16,CASSLKDRGVVGTQYF,TGCGCCAGCAGCTTGAAGGACAGGGGTGTTGTGGGTACGCAGTATTTT
NA,TRBV6-4,TRBJ2-5,NA,13,CASSVQGLETQYF,TGTGCCAGCAGCGTACAGGGATTAGAGACCCAGTACTTC
NA,TRBV5-6,TRBJ1-3,NA,19,CASSLGHAQGDSSGNTIYF,TGTGCCAGCAGCTTGGGTCACGCACAAGGGGATTCTTCTGGAAACACCATATATTTT
NA,TRBV13,TRBJ1-3,TRBD1,15,CASSSRTGIGNTIYF,TGTGCCAGCAGCTCCCGGACAGGGATAGGAAACACCATATATTTT
NA,TRBV5-1,TRBJ2-1,NA,15,CASREGRGPYNEQFF,TGCGCCAGCAGGGAGGGACGGGGCCCCTACAATGAGCAGTTCTTC
NA,TRBV19,TRBJ1-1,TRBD1,12,CASSRQGGGAFF,TGTGCCAGTAGCCGACAGGGTGGAGGCGCTTTCTTT
NA,TRBV2,TRBJ2-1,TRBD1,17,CASSRRPPGQGDNEQFF,TGTGCCAGCAGTAGACGACCACCGGGACAGGGGGACAATGAGCAGTTCTTC
NA,TRBV10-3,TRBJ2-7,TRBD1,13,CATNPRDSYEQYF,TGTGCCACAAACCCCCGGGACAGCTACGAGCAGTACTTC
NA,TRBV5-8,TRBJ1-1,NA,12,CATPLYNTEAFF,TGTGCCACTCCCCTTTATAACACTGAAGCTTTCTTT
NA,TRBV7-2,TRBJ2-1,NA,18,CASSHHGLAPSSYNEQFF,TGTGCCAGCAGCCACCACGGGCTAGCGCCCAGCTCCTACAATGAGCAGTTCTTC
NA,TRBV5-1,TRBJ2-1,TRBD1,14,CASHSGTGNNEQFF,TGCGCCAGCCACTCCGGGACAGGGAACAATGAGCAGTTCTTC
NA,TRBV4-3,TRBJ2-7,TRBD2,16,CASSQEIAGGAYEQYF,TGCGCCAGCAGCCAAGAAATAGCGGGAGGGGCCTACGAGCAGTACTTC
NA,TRBV27,TRBJ1-4,NA,16,CASSPDDRATNEKLFF,TGTGCCAGCAGTCCGGACGACAGAGCAACTAATGAAAAACTGTTTTTT
NA,TRBV25-1,TRBJ1-1,NA,11,CASEKNGEAFF,TGTGCCAGTGAGAAGAACGGGGAAGCTTTCTTT
NA,TRBV15,TRBJ1-1,NA,14,CATSILSGITEAFF,TGTGCCACCAGCATCCTTTCAGGGATAACTGAAGCTTTCTTT
NA,TRBV27,TRBJ2-7,TRBD2,14,CASSLTSGTGEQYF,TGTGCCAGCAGTTTGACTAGCGGGACTGGCGAGCAGTACTTC
NA,TRBV2,TRBJ1-2,NA,13,CASTERAQGIYTF,TGTGCCAGCACAGAACGTGCCCAGGGCATCTACACCTTC
once,TRBV5-1,TRBJ2-2,TRBD2,15,CASSLASGVTGELFF,TGCGCCAGCAGCTTGGCTAGCGGAGTCACCGGGGAGCTGTTTTTT